This T cell receptor (beta chain) originates from a study of shared clonotypes between healthy human individuals. A word on this clone: Its antigen is as yet unknown.

Clones were sequenced by immunoSEQ multiplex PCR, and TCRdb holds only the in-frame ones, with some missing. The table shows around 2,000,000 clones, with about 92% occurring only once. V dropped 5 bases and J dropped 8; count of bases not matched to a gene: 12. This CDR3 contains 15 residues. Germline loops: CDR1 LNHNV, CDR2 YYDKDF (reference sequence). Positive CCR7 selection of CD45RO-negative cells yielded the naive CD8 cells, and terminally differentiated effector memory CD45RA+ cells were excluded. Those who donated were healthy HIV-negative adults, with no recent acute infections or vaccinations reported. General study points: For naive CD4 cells, approximately 4.7% of clonotypes were shared across a handful of donors. Large depth notwithstanding, sorted-subset sequencing proved incomplete by rarefaction. Investigators expected sequencing depth to affect clonotype sharing among donors.

The sequencing sample was made of naive CD8+ T cells from PBMCs. This rearrangement joins TRBV15 to TRBJ2-1, with 7 bases matching TRBD2. This sequence was found in a man younger than 30 in good health. Some clones in this sample may be carry-over from other donors' samples. The CDR3 reads CATSGLADPRDEQFF. CDR3 nucleotide sequence: TGTGCCACCAGCGGCCTAGCGGACCCTAGGGATGAGCAGTTCTTC.